The 19 T cell receptor beta chains in this list originate from one sample, sequenced in a study of T cells after posttransplantation cyclophosphamide. TCRdb's table, derived via immunoSEQ multiplex PCR, lists solely in-frame clones and lacks some. The sample has 18,000 or so clones, 75% to 90% seen once. Sample: memory CD4+ T cells sorted from blood. The receptors derive from a man aged 25-45 years in good health and a related stem cell transplant donor.

This chain uses TRBV21-1 with TRBJ1-5. TRBV21-1 counts as a pseudogene. The CDR3 is made up of 15 amino acids. CDR3 nucleotide sequence: TGTGCCAGCAGCAAAGCGCGGGGGCCCGGTCAGCCCCAGCATTTT. Its protein is CASSKARGPGQPQHF.

The chain joins TRBV7-3 to TRBJ2-5, with D possibly TRBD1 on 6 matching bases. Germline V gives CDR1 SGHTA, CDR2 FQGTGA. The CDR3 sequence is 15 residues long. V gave up 4 bases and J gave up 0 bases, with 12 bases separating them. In DNA, the CDR3 is TGTGCCAGCAGCTCAGGGGATGCATACCAAGAGACCCAGTACTTC. It codes for CASSSGDAYQETQYF.

The chain has TRBV19 and TRBJ1-2, with 7 bases that match TRBD1. The V and J ends lost 5 bases and 6 bases, in that order; junction bases with no gene match: 9. The CDR3 spans 14 residues. Germline V lookup: CDR1 LNHDA, CDR2 SQIVND (reference sequence). CDR3 coding DNA: TGTGCCAGTAGTCCCCGAGAGCAGGGGGATGGCTACACCTTC. It specifies CASSPREQGDGYTF.

The gene calls are TRBV5-1 and TRBJ1-6; TRBD1 matches 7 bases. Unmatched junction bases numbered 6, after V lost 4 bases and J lost 2 bases. Germline CDR1 and CDR2: SGHRS and YFSETQ. The CDR3 loop spans 16 amino acids. For the CDR3, the DNA is TGCGCCAGCAGCCGCGAAGGGACAGCCTATAATTCACCCCTCCACTTT. This sequence encodes CASSREGTAYNSPLHF.

The chain links TRBV6-5 to TRBJ2-5; 7 bases are shared with TRBD1. The assigned J gene may be wrong: the sequence end matches TRBJ2-7 better. This CDR3 region has 16 residues. CDR1 is MNHEY and CDR2 is SVGAGI in the germline V gene. In DNA form, the CDR3 reads TGTGCCAGCAGTTACTCCGAGGCAGGGGGAGCCTACGAGCAGTACTTC. Amino acids: CASSYSEAGGAYEQYF.

The V gene is TRBV9, the J gene TRBJ1-1; 7 nucleotides align to TRBD1. The CDR3 runs to 15 residues. V gave up 2 bases and J gave up 1 base; unmatched junction bases: 5. Germline V lookup: CDR1 SGDLS, CDR2 YYNGEE. For the CDR3, the DNA is TGTGCCAGCAGCGTTGACGGGACAGAGAACACTGAAGCTTTCTTT. It specifies CASSVDGTENTEAFF.

V gene TRBV9 combines with J gene TRBJ2-1; 10 bases fit TRBD1. Germline CDR1 SGDLS, CDR2 YYNGEE. The V gene end was trimmed by 4 bases and the J gene end by 8 bases; junction bases not matched to a gene: 6. There are 14 residues in the CDR3. In DNA form, the CDR3 reads TGTGCCAGCAGCACGGACAGGGGGTGGGATGAGCAGTTCTTC. This encodes CASSTDRGWDEQFF.

V and J are TRBV6-5 and TRBJ1-1; unclear D gene. Germline lookup yields CDR1 MNHEY and CDR2 SVGAGI. The CDR3 is 11 residues long. The ends were cut back, 7 bases at V and 7 bases at J, with 10 bases in the middle. CDR3 DNA: TGTGCCAGCATCCAGGTGGGTGAAGCTTTCTTT. This translates into CASIQVGEAFF.

This rearrangement joins TRBV28 to TRBJ2-3; the D gene is possibly TRBD1 (5 bases). The CDR3 is made up of 15 amino acids. V was pared by 2 bases and J by 1 base, with 10 bases between. CDR1 and CDR2 (germline): MDHEN, SYDVKM. CDR3 sequence: CASSLKLGGTDTQYF. DNA of the CDR3: TGTGCCAGCAGTTTAAAGCTAGGGGGCACAGATACGCAGTATTTT.

The V gene is TRBV28, the J gene TRBJ2-1; 7 bases are shared with TRBD1. CDR3 length: 14 amino acids. CDR1 is MDHEN, CDR2 SYDVKM, per germline. The J segment lost 7 bases and the V segment lost 1 base, leaving 4 bases of the junction unmatched. For the CDR3, the DNA is TGTGCCAGCAGTTTATCGTACAGGGGAAATGAGCAGTTCTTC. Its protein product is CASSLSYRGNEQFF. The full variable domain, its missing parts supplied by reference TRBV28 and TRBJ2-1, is DVKVTQSSRYLVKRTGEKVFLECVQDMDHENMFWYRQDPGLGLRLIYFSYDVKMKEKGDIPEGYSVSREKKERFSLILESASTNQTSMYLCASSLSYRGNEQFFGPGTRLTVL.

This sequence joins TRBV29-1 and TRBJ2-3; TRBD1 matches 7 bases. The CDR3 runs 15 residues. The trim removed 3 bases at V and 4 bases at J, leaving 10 bases unmatched. The germline CDR1 and CDR2 sequences are SQVTM and ANQGSEA. The CDR3, as DNA: TGCAGCGTTGACTACGACAGGGCTAGGGCAGATACGCAGTATTTT. Encoded protein: CSVDYDRARADTQYF.

This chain joins TRBV28 and TRBJ1-3, with 8 bases aligning to TRBD1. Germline-derived CDR1 and CDR2 are MDHEN and SYDVKM. The CDR3 is made up of 14 amino acids. V lost 8 bases to trimming and J lost 2 bases; unmatched junction nucleotides: 5. The CDR3 region is CASRTGNPGNTIYF. The DNA of the CDR3 is TGTGCCAGCCGGACAGGGAATCCTGGAAACACCATATATTTT. Full variable domain (missing parts from reference TRBV28 and TRBJ1-3): DVKVTQSSRYLVKRTGEKVFLECVQDMDHENMFWYRQDPGLGLRLIYFSYDVKMKEKGDIPEGYSVSREKKERFSLILESASTNQTSMYLCASRTGNPGNTIYFGEGSWLTVV.

This clone was found a few times. This chain connects TRBV2 to TRBJ1-2; TRBD1 matches 7 bases. J lost 0 bases, V lost 9 bases, and 10 bases had no gene match. Looked up from germline, CDR1 is SNHLY and CDR2 is FYNNEI. There are 15 residues in the CDR3. CDR3 residues: CARERGGATNYGYTF. The CDR3, as DNA: TGTGCCAGAGAGAGAGGGGGCGCGACTAACTATGGCTACACCTTC.

The chain couples TRBV19 to TRBJ2-7; 7 bases agree with TRBD1. V dropped 5 bases and J dropped 5; count of bases not matched to a gene: 6. This CDR3 spans 13 amino acids. Germline V gives CDR1 LNHDA, CDR2 SQIVND (reference sequence). CDR3 residues: CASSSQGVDEQYF. CDR3 nucleotide sequence: TGTGCCAGTAGTTCCCAGGGGGTTGACGAGCAGTACTTC.

The V and J genes are TRBV5-1 and TRBJ2-2, with 8 bases that match TRBD2. The germline gives CDR1 SGHRS, CDR2 YFSETQ. V dropped 2 bases and J dropped 4; count of bases not matched to a gene: 4. The CDR3 consists of 15 residues. The CDR3 spells CASSFAGGVTGELFF. CDR3 bases: TGCGCCAGCAGCTTTGCCGGGGGGGTCACCGGGGAGCTGTTTTTT.

The sample holds one count of this clone. CDR3 region: CASREGQVLNYGYTF. CDR3 in DNA: TGTGCCAGCAGGGAGGGACAGGTCCTTAACTATGGCTACACCTTC. The V gene is TRBV6-1, the J gene TRBJ1-2, with TRBD1 identical over 8 bases. CDR3 length equals 15 residues. Germline CDR1 is MNHNS and CDR2 is SASEGT. After removal of 6 bases from V and 1 base from J, the junction contained 7 bases not matched to a gene.

Note on this clone: The same CDR3 arises from other DNA sequences in this sample as well. This chain connects TRBV2 to TRBJ1-1; TRBD1 matches at 7 bases. The germline CDR1 and CDR2 sequences are SNHLY and FYNNEI. Losses at the gene ends were 4 bases for V and 2 bases for J; bases not matched to a gene: 4. There are 14 residues in the CDR3. In nucleotides, the CDR3 is TGTGCCAGCAGTGCCCGGACAGGTAACACTGAAGCTTTCTTT. This encodes CASSARTGNTEAFF.

The chain joins TRBV28 to TRBJ2-5; 13 bases match TRBD2. Trimming took 6 bases from V and 4 from J; bases not matched to a gene: 8. The CDR3 consists of 16 residues. Germline lookup yields CDR1 MDHEN and CDR2 SYDVKM. The CDR3 is CASSPGLAGAGETQYF. For the CDR3, the DNA is TGTGCCAGCAGCCCCGGACTAGCGGGGGCGGGAGAGACCCAGTACTTC.

J is TRBJ1-6 and V is TRBV28; TRBD1 is a possible D gene (6 bases). Trimming pared 3 bases from V and 10 bases from J, leaving 13 bases between. The CDR3 length is 14 residues. Germline CDR1 reads MDHEN; CDR2 reads SYDVKM. The DNA for the CDR3 is TGTGCCAGCAGTTTCAGGGGTACCCACTCACCCCTCCACTTT. Amino acid sequence: CASSFRGTHSPLHF.